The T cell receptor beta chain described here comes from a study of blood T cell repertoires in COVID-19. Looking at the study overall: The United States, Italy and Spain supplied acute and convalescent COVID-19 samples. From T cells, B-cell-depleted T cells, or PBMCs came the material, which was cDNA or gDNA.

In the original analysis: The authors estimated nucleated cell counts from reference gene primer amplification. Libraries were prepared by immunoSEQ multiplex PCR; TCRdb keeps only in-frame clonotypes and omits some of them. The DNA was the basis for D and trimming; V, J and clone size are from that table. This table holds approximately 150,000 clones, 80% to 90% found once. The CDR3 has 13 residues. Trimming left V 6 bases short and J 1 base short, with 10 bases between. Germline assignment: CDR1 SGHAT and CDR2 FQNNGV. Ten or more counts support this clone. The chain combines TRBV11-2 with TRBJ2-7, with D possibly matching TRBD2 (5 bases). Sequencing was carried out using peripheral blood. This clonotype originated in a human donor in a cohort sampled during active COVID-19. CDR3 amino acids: CASSRGESYEQYF. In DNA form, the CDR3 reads TGTGCCAGCAGTCGGGGAGAGTCCTACGAGCAGTACTTC.